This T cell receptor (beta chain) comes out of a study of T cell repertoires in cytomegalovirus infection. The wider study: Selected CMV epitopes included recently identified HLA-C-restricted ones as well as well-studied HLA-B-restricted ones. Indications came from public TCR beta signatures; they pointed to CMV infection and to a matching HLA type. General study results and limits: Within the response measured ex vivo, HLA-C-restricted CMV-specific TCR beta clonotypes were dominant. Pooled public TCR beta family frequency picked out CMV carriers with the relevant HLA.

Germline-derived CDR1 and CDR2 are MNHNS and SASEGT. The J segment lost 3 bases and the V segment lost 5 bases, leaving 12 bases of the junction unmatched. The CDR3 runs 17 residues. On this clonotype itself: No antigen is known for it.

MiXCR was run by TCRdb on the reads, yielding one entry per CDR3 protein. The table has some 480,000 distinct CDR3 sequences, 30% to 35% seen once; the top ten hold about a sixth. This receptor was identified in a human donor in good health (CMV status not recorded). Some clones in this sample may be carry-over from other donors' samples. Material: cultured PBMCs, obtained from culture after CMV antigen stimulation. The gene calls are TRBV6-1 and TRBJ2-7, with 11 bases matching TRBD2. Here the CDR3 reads CASSYKSGTSGIYEQYF. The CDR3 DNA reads TGTGCCAGCAGTTATAAGTCGGGGACTAGCGGCATCTACGAGCAGTACTTC.